This record concerns one T cell receptor (beta chain) sequence. Its cognate antigen is unknown. This sample was included in a study of OX40 agonist ivuxolimab in advanced cancers. Study-wide findings and caveats: CD4+ and CD8+ blood T cells expanded clonally by week 6 at 0.1 to 3.0 mg/kg.

Per the germline V gene, CDR1 is PRHDT and CDR2 is FYEKMQ (reference sequence). The CDR3 covers 16 residues. V shed 5 bases and J 2 bases; nucleotides not matched to a gene: 8. Clones were sequenced by immunoSEQ multiplex PCR, and TCRdb holds only the in-frame ones, with some missing. Of approximately 84,000 clones detected, approximately 94% appear once; the ten largest clones hold around 3%. Sequencing used CD4+ or CD8+ T cells sorted from blood, obtained in a trial of the OX40 agonist ivuxolimab. The receptor comes from an adult with an advanced solid tumor such as melanoma, head and neck, liver or kidney cancer. The rearrangement uses TRBV13 and TRBJ1-2; 10 bases map to TRBD1. The CDR3 bases are TGTGCCAGCAGCGCCTGGGACAGGGGACCCAACTATGGCTACACCTTC. This translates into CASSAWDRGPNYGYTF.